The 9 T cell receptor beta chains given below trace back to one sample, sequenced in a study of cytomegalovirus exposure and HLA in healthy donors. PCR involved 60 Vbeta and 13 Jbeta primers. Measured with immunoSEQ multiplex PCR; TCRdb has only the in-frame clones, and not every one. Of about 97,000 clones in the sample, about three fifths were seen once. What was sequenced was PBMCs. The receptors stem from a human donor in good health.

The chain links TRBV10-3 to TRBJ1-1; the D gene is possibly TRBD1 (6 bases). In germline, CDR1 is ENHRY, CDR2 SYGVKD. CDR3 length equals 13 residues. Trimming shortened V by 5 bases and J by 5 bases, and 12 bases separated the two germline ends. CDR3 region: CAISQQGYTEAFF. The DNA for the CDR3 is TGTGCCATCAGTCAACAGGGTTATACTGAAGCTTTCTTT.

The chain links TRBV6-6 to TRBJ1-3; D may be TRBD1 (6 bases). Trimming took 6 bases from V and 0 from J, leaving 9 bases between them. This CDR3 spans 14 amino acids. Germline CDR1 is MNHNY and CDR2 is SVGAGI (reference sequence). The CDR3 region has the DNA TGTGCCAGCAGGCCGACAGGCTCTGGAAACACCATATATTTT. Encoded protein: CASRPTGSGNTIYF.

This clone showed up just a few times. This chain's CDR3 is CASSPWTASPYQETQYF. CDR3 DNA sequence: TGTGCCAGTAGTCCATGGACAGCGTCTCCGTATCAAGAGACCCAGTACTTC. The V and J genes are TRBV19 and TRBJ2-5; tentatively, D is TRBD1 (6 bases). V was pared by 5 bases and J by 2 bases, with 21 bases between. Germline V CDR1 and CDR2: LNHDA, SQIVND (reference sequence). CDR3 length: 17 residues.

This clone was seen a few times. CDR3 in amino acids: CASSPEGGIAWGDTQYF. CDR3 in DNA: TGTGCCAGCAGCCCAGAGGGGGGGATAGCGTGGGGAGATACGCAGTATTTT. V is TRBV11-2 and J is TRBJ2-3; D is possibly TRBD2 (7 bases). Germline CDR1 reads SGHAT; CDR2 reads FQNNGV. The CDR3 covers 17 residues. V was clipped by 5 bases and J by 5 bases, with 23 bases between them.

This chain's CDR3 is CASSQGTGANYGYTF. CDR3 in DNA: TGCGCCAGCAGCCAAGGGACAGGCGCTAACTATGGCTACACCTTC. The V call is TRBV4-1, the J call TRBJ1-2; 7 bases align to TRBD1. This CDR3 comprises 15 residues. The germline CDR1 and CDR2 sequences are MGHRA and YSYEKL. Trimming at V came to 1 base and at J to 0 bases, leaving 2 bases not matched to a gene.

As regards this clone: In the same sample, other DNA sequences code for this CDR3. The rearrangement uses TRBV27 and TRBJ1-3; 9 bases match TRBD1. The CDR3 sequence is 14 residues long. J lost 5 bases, V lost 4 bases, and 3 bases had no gene match. The germline gives CDR1 MNHEY, CDR2 SMNVEV (reference sequence). The CDR3 sequence is CASSSTGGRNTIYF. The CDR3 DNA sequence: TGTGCCAGCAGTTCGACAGGGGGGAGAAACACCATATATTTT.

CDR3 nucleotides: TGCGCCAGCGCTAGACAGGACGGAACCTACGAGCAGTACTTC. As protein: CASARQDGTYEQYF. V gene TRBV5-1 combines with J gene TRBJ2-7; D is possibly TRBD1 (6 bases). Trimming removed 7 bases at V and 2 bases at J, with 16 bases between. The CDR3 covers 14 residues. Per germline, CDR1 SGHRS and CDR2 YFSETQ. The full variable domain, with the rest looked up from reference TRBV5-1 and TRBJ2-7, is KAGVTQTPRYLIKTRGQQVTLSCSPISGHRSVSWYQQTPGQGLQFLFEYFSETQRNKGNFPGRFSGRQFSNSRSEMNVSTLELGDSALYLCASARQDGTYEQYFGPGTRLTVT.

The chain is built from TRBV18 and TRBJ2-5; D uncertain. Germline V gene lookup returns CDR1 KGHSH and CDR2 LQKENI. With 3 bases removed from V and 4 bases from J, the gap between germline ends came to 6 bases. The CDR3 is 12 amino acids. The CDR3 nucleotides are TGTGCCAGCTCACCTTCGGGAGAGACCCAGTACTTC. This codes for CASSPSGETQYF.

The CDR3 spells CASSVGPGQNYGYTF. In DNA form, the CDR3 reads TGTGCCAGCAGCGTCGGCCCGGGACAGAACTATGGCTACACCTTC. This chain uses TRBV9 with TRBJ1-2, with 7 bases identical to TRBD1. The CDR3 is 15 residues long. V lost 2 bases to trimming and J lost 2 bases; unmatched junction nucleotides: 6. From germline, CDR1 is SGDLS and CDR2 YYNGEE. Combining the CDR3 with reference TRBV9 and TRBJ1-2 gives the whole variable domain DSGVTQTPKHLITATGQRVTLRCSPRSGDLSVYWYQQSLDQGLQFLIQYYNGEERAKGNILERFSAQQFPDLHSELNLSSLELGDSALYFCASSVGPGQNYGYTFGSGTRLTVV.